This T cell receptor beta chain is drawn from a study of blood T cells in healthy people across ages. Notes on the study in general: Long-lived donors had more naive CD4+ cells and higher diversity than aged donors.

With 0 bases removed from V and 1 base from J, the gap between germline ends came to 19 bases. Germline values: CDR1 LGHNA, CDR2 YSLEER. The CDR3 totals 19 residues. Donors ranged from about 6 to 95 years old and were healthy Caucasians in Russia. Combining a sample-barcoded 5' primer with a J-beta primer mix, a second PCR ran for roughly 7 to 11 cycles. TCRdb reprocessed the 5' RACE reads with MiXCR, giving one entry per CDR3 protein. The sample yields some 760,000 distinct CDR3 sequences, 25% seen once. About this clonotype: The antigen is undetermined.

Separately, the same data were catalogued under a study of T cells of mothers and their children. Per that paper: A few mothers and their six children, all healthy Caucasians, donated.

The clonotype comes from a boy aged 10-17 years in good health. Sequencing used blood. The rearrangement uses TRBV4-3 and TRBJ2-4; D is ambiguous. The CDR3, as DNA: TGCGCCAGCAGCCAAGAACACACCCTGGCAGGTGTGGCCAAAAACATTCAGTACTTC. It codes for CASSQEHTLAGVAKNIQYF.